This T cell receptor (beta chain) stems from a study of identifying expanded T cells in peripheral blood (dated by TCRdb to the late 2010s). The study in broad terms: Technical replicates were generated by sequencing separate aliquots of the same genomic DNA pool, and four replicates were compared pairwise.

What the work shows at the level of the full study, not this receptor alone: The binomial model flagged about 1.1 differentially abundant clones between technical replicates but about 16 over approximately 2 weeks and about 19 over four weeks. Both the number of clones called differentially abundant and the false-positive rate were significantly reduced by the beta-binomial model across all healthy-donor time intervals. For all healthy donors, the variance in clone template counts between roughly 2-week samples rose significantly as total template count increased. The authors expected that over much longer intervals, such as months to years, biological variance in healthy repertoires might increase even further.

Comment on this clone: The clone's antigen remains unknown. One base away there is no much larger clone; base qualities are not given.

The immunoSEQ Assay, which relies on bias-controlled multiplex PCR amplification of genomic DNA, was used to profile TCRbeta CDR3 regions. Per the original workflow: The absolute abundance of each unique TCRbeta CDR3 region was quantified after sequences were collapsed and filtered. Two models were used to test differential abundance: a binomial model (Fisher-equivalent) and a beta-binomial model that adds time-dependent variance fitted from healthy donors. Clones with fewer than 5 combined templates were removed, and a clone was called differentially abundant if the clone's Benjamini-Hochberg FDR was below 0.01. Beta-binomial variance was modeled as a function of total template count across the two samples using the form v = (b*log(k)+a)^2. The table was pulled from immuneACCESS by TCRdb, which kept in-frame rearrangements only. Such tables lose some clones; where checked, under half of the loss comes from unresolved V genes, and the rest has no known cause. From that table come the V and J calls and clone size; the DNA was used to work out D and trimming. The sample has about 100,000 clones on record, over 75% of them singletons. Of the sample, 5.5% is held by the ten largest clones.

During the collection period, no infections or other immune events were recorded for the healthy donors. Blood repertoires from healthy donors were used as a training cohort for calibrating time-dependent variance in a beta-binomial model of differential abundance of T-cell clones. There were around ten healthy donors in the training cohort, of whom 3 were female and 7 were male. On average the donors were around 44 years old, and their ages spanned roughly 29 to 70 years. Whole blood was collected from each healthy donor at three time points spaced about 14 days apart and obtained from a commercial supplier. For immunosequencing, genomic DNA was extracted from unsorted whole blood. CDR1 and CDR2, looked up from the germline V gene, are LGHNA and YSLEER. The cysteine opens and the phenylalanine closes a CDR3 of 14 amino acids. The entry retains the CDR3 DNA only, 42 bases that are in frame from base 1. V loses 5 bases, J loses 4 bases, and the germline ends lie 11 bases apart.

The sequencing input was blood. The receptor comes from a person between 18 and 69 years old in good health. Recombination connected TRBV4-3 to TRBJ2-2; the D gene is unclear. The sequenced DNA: TGCGCCAGCAGCTCGCTACGGTTCACCGGGGAGCTGTTTTTT. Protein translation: CASSSLRFTGELFF.